Given below is one T cell receptor (beta chain) in context. The antigen is unknown. This sample was taken from a study of T cell responses to AZD1222 COVID-19 vaccine. The study's findings and limits: Baseline seropositivity occurred in only a handful of AZD1222 recipients. An increase in Spike-specific TCR breadth and depth was observed after two AZD1222 doses. Unmutated regions of variants are reportedly targeted by nearly half of spike-specific TCRs.

Profiling relied on immunoSEQ multiplex PCR, and the TCRdb table lists in-frame clones only, not all of them. The sample yields about 130,000 clones, around 90% seen once. The germline CDR1 and CDR2 sequences are GTSNPN and SVGIG (reference sequence). The ends lost 2 bases at V and 7 bases at J; junction bases unmatched: 4. CDR3 length equals 13 residues. The receptor comes from an adult in good health. Sequences were derived from peripheral blood, sampled on day 0 of AZD1222 vaccination. The J gene is TRBJ2-2, the V gene TRBV30; 7 nucleotides match TRBD1. The CDR3 protein is CAWSYRGDGELFF. In nucleotides, the CDR3 is TGTGCCTGGAGTTACAGGGGAGACGGGGAGCTGTTTTTT.